This TCR beta chain was found in a study of response to subunit inactivated influenza vaccine. TCRdb reanalysed the RT-PCR reads using MiXCR and keeps one entry per CDR3 protein. The sample yields more than 700,000 distinct CDR3 sequences, around 20% seen once. A few counts support this clonotype. Germline CDR1 and CDR2: SGHAT and FQNNGV. Trimming cost V 4 bases and J 6 bases; bases outside gene matches: 15. This CDR3 is 18 amino acids long. The source material was PBMCs from blood, sampled 5 to 6 days after vaccination. This chain uses TRBV11-2 with TRBJ2-1, with TRBD1 identical over 10 bases. The sequence came from a man between 45 and 60 years old who received an inactivated influenza vaccine. Written as DNA, the CDR3 is TGTGCCAGCAGCTCATGGACAGGGGGAGCCCCTTTCCCCAATGAGCAGTTCTTC. It translates to CASSSWTGGAPFPNEQFF.